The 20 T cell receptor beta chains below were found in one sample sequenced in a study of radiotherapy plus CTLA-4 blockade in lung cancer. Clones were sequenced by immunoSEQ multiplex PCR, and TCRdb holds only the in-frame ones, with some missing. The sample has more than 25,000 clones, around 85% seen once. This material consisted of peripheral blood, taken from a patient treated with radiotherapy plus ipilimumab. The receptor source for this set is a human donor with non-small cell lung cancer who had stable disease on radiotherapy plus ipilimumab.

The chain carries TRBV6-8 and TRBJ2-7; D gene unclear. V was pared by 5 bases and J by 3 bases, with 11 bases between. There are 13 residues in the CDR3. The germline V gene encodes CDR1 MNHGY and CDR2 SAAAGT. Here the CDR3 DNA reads TGTGCCAGCAGTGATGGGCCAGGCTACGAGCAGTACGTC. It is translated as CASSDGPGYEQYV.

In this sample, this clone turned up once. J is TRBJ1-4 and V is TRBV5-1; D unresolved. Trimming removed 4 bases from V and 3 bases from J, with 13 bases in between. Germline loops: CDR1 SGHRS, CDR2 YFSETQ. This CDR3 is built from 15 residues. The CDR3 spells CASSLGLGSNEKLFF. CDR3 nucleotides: TGCGCCAGCAGCCTGGGTCTGGGATCTAATGAAAAACTGTTTTTT.

CDR3 sequence reads: CASSPDQNRWHQGSPLHF. The DNA of the CDR3 is TGTGCCAGCAGCCCGGATCAGAACAGGTGGCATCAGGGGTCACCCCTCCACTTT. This sequence joins TRBV7-9 and TRBJ1-6; D may be TRBD1 (6 bases). This CDR3 comprises 18 residues. Germline-derived CDR1 and CDR2 are SEHNR and FQNEAQ (reference sequence). Trimming shortened V by 5 bases and J by 10 bases, and 27 bases separated the two germline ends.

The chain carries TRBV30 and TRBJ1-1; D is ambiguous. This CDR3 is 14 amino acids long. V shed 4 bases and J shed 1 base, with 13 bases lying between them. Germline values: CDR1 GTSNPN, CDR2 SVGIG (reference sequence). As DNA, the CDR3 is TGTGCCTGGAAAGAAGCGCCCCAGAACACTGAAGCTTTCTTT. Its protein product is CAWKEAPQNTEAFF.

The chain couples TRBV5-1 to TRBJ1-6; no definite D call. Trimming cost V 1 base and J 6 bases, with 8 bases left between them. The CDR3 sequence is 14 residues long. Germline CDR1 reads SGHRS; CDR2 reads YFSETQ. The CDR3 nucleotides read TGCGCCAGCAGCTTGACAGAATCTAATTCACCCCTCCACTTT. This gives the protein CASSLTESNSPLHF.

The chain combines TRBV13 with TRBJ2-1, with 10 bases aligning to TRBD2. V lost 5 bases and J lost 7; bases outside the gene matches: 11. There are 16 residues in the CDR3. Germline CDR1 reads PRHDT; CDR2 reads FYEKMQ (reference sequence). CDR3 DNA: TGTGCCAGCAGCGCCCCGCTAGCGGGGGCGGAGAATGAGCAGTTCTTC. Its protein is CASSAPLAGAENEQFF. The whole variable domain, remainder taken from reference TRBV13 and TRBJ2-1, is AAGVIQSPRHLIKEKRETATLKCYPIPRHDTVYWYQQGPGQDPQFLISFYEKMQSDKGSIPDRFSAQQFSDYHSELNMSSLELGDSALYFCASSAPLAGAENEQFFGPGTRLTVL.

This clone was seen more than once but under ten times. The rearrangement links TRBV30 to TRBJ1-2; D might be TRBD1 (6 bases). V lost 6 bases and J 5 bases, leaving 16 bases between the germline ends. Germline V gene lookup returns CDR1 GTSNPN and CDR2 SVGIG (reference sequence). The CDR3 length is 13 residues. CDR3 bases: TGTGCCTGCCGTTCGGGACACGGGTATGGCTACACCTTC. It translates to CACRSGHGYGYTF.

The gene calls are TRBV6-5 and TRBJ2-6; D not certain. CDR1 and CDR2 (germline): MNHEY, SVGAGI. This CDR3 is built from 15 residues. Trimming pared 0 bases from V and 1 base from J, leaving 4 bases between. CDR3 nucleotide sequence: TGTGCCAGCAGTTACTCGGGGTCTGGGGCCAACGTCCTGACTTTC. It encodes CASSYSGSGANVLTF.

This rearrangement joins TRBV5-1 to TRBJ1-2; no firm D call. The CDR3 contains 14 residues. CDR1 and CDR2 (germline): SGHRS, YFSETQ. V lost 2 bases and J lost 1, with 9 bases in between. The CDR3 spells CASSLEGINYGYTF. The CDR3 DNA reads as TGCGCCAGCAGCTTAGAGGGAATTAACTATGGCTACACCTTC.

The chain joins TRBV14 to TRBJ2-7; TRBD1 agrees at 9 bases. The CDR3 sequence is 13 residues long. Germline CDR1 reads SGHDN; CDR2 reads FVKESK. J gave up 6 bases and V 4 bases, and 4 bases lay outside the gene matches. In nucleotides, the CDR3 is TGTGCCAGCAGCCGCAGACAGGGGGTCGAGCAGTACTTC. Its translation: CASSRRQGVEQYF. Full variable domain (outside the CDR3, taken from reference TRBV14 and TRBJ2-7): EAGVTQFPSHSVIEKGQTVTLRCDPISGHDNLYWYRRVMGKEIKFLLHFVKESKQDESGMPNNRFLAERTGGTYSTLKVQPAELEDSGVYFCASSRRQGVEQYFGPGTRLTVT.

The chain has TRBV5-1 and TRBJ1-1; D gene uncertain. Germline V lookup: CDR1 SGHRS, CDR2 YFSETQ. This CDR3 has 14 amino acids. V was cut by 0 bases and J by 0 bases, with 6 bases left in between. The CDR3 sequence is CASSLGPVNTEAFF. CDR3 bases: TGCGCCAGCAGCTTGGGTCCGGTGAACACTGAAGCTTTCTTT. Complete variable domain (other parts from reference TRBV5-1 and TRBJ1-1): KAGVTQTPRYLIKTRGQQVTLSCSPISGHRSVSWYQQTPGQGLQFLFEYFSETQRNKGNFPGRFSGRQFSNSRSEMNVSTLELGDSALYLCASSLGPVNTEAFFGQGTRLTVV.

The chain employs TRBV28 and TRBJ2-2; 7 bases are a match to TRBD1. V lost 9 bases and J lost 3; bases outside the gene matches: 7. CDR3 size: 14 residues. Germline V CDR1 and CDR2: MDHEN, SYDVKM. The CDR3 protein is CASQGQAYTGELFF. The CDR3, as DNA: TGTGCCAGTCAAGGACAGGCGTACACCGGGGAGCTGTTTTTT.

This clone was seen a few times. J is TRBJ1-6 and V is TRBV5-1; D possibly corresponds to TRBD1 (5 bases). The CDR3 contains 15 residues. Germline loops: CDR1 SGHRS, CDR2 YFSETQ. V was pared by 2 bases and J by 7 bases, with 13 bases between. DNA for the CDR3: TGCGCCAGCAGCTTCCAGGGCGATAGCAATTCACCCCTCCACTTT. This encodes CASSFQGDSNSPLHF.

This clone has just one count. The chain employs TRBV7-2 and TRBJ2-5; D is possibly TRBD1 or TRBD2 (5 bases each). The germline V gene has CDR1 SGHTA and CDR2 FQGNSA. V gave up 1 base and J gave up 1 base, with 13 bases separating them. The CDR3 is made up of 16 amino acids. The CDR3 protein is CASSLGAGRVQETQYF. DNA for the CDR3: TGTGCCAGCAGCTTAGGGGCGGGCAGGGTCCAAGAGACCCAGTACTTC.

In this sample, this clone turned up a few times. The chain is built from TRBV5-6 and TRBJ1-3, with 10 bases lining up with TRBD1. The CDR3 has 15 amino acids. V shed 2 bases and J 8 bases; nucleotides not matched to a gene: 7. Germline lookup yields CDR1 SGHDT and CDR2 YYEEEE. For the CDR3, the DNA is TGTGCCAGCAGCTTTGGACAGGGGGGCTTTGACACCATATATTTT. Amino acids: CASSFGQGGFDTIYF.

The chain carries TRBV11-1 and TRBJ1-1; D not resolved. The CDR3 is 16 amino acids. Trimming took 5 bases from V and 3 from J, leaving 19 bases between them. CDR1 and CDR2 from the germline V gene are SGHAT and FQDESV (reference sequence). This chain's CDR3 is CASSLDEVTRDTEAFF. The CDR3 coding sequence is TGTGCCAGCAGCCTAGACGAGGTAACGAGAGACACTGAAGCTTTCTTT.

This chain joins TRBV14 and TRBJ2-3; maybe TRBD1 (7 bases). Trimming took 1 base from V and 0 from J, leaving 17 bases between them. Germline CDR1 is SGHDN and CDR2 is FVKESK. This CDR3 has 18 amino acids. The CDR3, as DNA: TGTGCCAGCAGCCAAGGCGTTGGAGGGGGCTATAGCACAGATACGCAGTATTTT. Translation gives CASSQGVGGGYSTDTQYF. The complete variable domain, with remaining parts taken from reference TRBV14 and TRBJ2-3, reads EAGVTQFPSHSVIEKGQTVTLRCDPISGHDNLYWYRRVMGKEIKFLLHFVKESKQDESGMPNNRFLAERTGGTYSTLKVQPAELEDSGVYFCASSQGVGGGYSTDTQYFGPGTRLTVL.

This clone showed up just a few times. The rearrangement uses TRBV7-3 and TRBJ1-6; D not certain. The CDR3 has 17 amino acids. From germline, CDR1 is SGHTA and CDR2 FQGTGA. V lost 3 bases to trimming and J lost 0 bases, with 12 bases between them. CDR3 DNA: TGTGCCAGCAGCTTCCGGATGGGGAGCTCCTATAATTCACCCCTCCACTTT. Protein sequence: CASSFRMGSSYNSPLHF.

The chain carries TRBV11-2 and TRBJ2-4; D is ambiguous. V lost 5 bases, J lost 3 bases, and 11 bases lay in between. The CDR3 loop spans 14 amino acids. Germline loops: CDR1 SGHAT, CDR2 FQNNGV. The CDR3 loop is CASSHSKGKNIQYF. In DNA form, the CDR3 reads TGTGCCAGCAGCCACAGCAAGGGCAAAAACATTCAGTACTTC. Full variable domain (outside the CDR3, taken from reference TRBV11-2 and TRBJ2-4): EAGVAQSPRYKIIEKRQSVAFWCNPISGHATLYWYQQILGQGPKLLIQFQNNGVVDDSQLPKDRFSAERLKGVDSTLKIQPAKLEDSAVYLCASSHSKGKNIQYFGAGTRLSVL.

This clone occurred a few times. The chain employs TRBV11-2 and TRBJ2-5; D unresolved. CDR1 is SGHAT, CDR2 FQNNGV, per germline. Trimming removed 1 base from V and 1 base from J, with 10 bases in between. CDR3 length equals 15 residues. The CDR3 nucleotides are TGTGCCAGCAGCTTAGGCCGACTGTCCCAAGAGACCCAGTACTTC. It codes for CASSLGRLSQETQYF. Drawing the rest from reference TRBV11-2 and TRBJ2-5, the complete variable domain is EAGVAQSPRYKIIEKRQSVAFWCNPISGHATLYWYQQILGQGPKLLIQFQNNGVVDDSQLPKDRFSAERLKGVDSTLKIQPAKLEDSAVYLCASSLGRLSQETQYFGPGTRLLVL.